This T cell receptor beta chain was recorded in a study of cytomegalovirus exposure and HLA in healthy donors. In the study overall: The 100 million to 120 million unique TCR beta sequences, from around 200 million T cells, were found by an earlier analysis. Study conclusions and caveats: 87-base-pair reads could not separate some V segments, including TRBV6-2 and TRBV6-3. Within a later analysis, the majority of CMV-associated TCR beta chains appeared HLA-restricted. The study designated fewer than 200 TCR beta chains cytomegalovirus-associated.

Trimming at V came to 4 bases and at J to 5 bases, leaving 7 bases not matched to a gene. Germline-derived CDR1 and CDR2 are SGHDT and YYEEEE. CDR3 length: 15 amino acids. PCR amplification relied on 60 Vbeta primers (plus 13 Jbeta primers). The table came from immunoSEQ multiplex PCR; TCRdb's copy has only in-frame clones and leaves some out. The sample has roughly 100,000 clones, roughly 79% seen once. Comments on this clone: The antigen remains undetermined.

The sequencing sample was made of PBMCs. The rearrangement uses TRBV5-6 and TRBJ2-5, with 11 nucleotides matching TRBD1. This clonotype originated in a man in his fifties or sixties in good health and CMV-seropositive. CDR3 nucleotides: TGTGCCAGCAGCCGACGGACAGGGGGCGCGGAGACCCAGTACTTC. Protein product: CASSRRTGGAETQYF.